The source of this TCR beta chain is a study of blood T cells in healthy people across ages. Study-level points and caveats: Versus aged donors, long-lived donors had higher diversity and more naive CD4+ cells.

Concerning this clonotype itself: The antigen remains unidentified.

Then a second PCR, running roughly 6 to 11 cycles, was carried out with a sample-barcoded 5' primer and a J-beta primer mix. Every cDNA molecule bore a tag from a template-switch adaptor containing 12 random nucleotides. TCRdb itself ran the 5' RACE reads through MiXCR, one entry per CDR3 protein. The table has 1.5 million or so distinct CDR3 sequences, roughly 43% seen once. Trimming left V 3 bases short and J 2 bases short, with 11 bases between. This CDR3 has 13 residues. Germline CDR1 DFQATT, CDR2 SNEGSKA (reference sequence). The source is a young woman in good health. The sequenced sample consisted of blood. V gene TRBV20-1 combines with J gene TRBJ2-7; D unclear. The CDR3 is CSARTPITYEQYF. The CDR3 DNA follows: TGCAGTGCTAGGACGCCGATTACCTACGAGCAGTACTTC.